This section outlines one TCR beta chain sequence together with its context. Its antigen is unknown. Findings of the study overall: Tumor Tregs overlapped most with tumor, then blood, naive CD4+ cells. Larger-cohort validation covered only one TCR beta V-J rearrangement. The TCR gene usage of tumor memory CD4+ T cells clustered together with blood and lymph node memory CD4+ cells and with lymph node naive CD4+ cells.

After constant-region reverse-primer amplification, full-length variable regions underwent semi-nested PCR with Nested Universal Primer A. From the 5' RACE reads, TCRdb called clonotypes with MiXCR, one entry per CDR3 protein. The sample contains tens of thousands of distinct CDR3 sequences, 25% to 30% of which appear only once. This CDR3 is built from 14 residues. V was pared by 0 bases and J by 5 bases, with 10 bases between. Germline CDR1 reads LGHDT; CDR2 reads YNNKEL (reference sequence). Sequencing was carried out using tumor-infiltrating memory CD4+ T cells sorted from the breast tumor. Subset meaning: memory CD4+ T cells, CD4+CD45RO+CD25-. The sequence came from a female donor with breast cancer. The V and J genes are TRBV3-1 and TRBJ1-1; D is possibly TRBD1 (6 bases). The CDR3 DNA reads as TGTGCCAGCAGCCAAGACGCAAGGGGGACTGAAGCTTTCTTT. Protein: CASSQDARGTEAFF.